Shown below are 18 T cell receptor beta chains from a single sample sequenced in a study of cytomegalovirus exposure and HLA in healthy donors. The PCR was carried out with 60 Vbeta primers and 13 Jbeta primers. Only in-frame clones appear in the TCRdb table, and some are missing; sequencing was by immunoSEQ multiplex PCR. The data contain roughly 96,000 clones, 65% to 85% of them singletons. Sequenced material: PBMCs. Receptors originate from a female donor in good health and CMV-seropositive.

J is TRBJ1-1 and V is TRBV7-3; possible D gene TRBD1, 5 bases. CDR3 length: 13 amino acids. The V gene lost 2 bases and the J gene lost 4 bases, with 8 bases spanning the gap. Looked up from germline, CDR1 is SGHTA and CDR2 is FQGTGA. The CDR3 DNA sequence: TGTGCCAGCAGCTTACAGGGTATCACTGAAGCTTTCTTT. Its translation: CASSLQGITEAFF.

The J gene is TRBJ2-5, the V gene TRBV2, with 8 bases lining up with TRBD2. The CDR3 loop spans 14 amino acids. The germline gives CDR1 SNHLY, CDR2 FYNNEI. J gave up 5 bases and V 6 bases, and 8 bases lay outside the gene matches. Written as DNA, the CDR3 is TGTGCCAGCAGGGCCGGACTAGCAGGGGAGACCCAGTACTTC. As protein: CASRAGLAGETQYF.

The gene calls are TRBV6-5 and TRBJ1-6, with 7 nucleotides matching TRBD1. This CDR3 has 14 residues. With 1 base clipped from V and 9 bases from J, the junction kept 3 bases outside the gene matches. Germline-derived CDR1 and CDR2 are MNHEY and SVGAGI. The CDR3: CASSYYRGSSPLHF. The CDR3 bases are TGTGCCAGCAGTTACTACAGGGGAAGTTCACCCCTCCACTTT.

This clone has just a few counts. V and J are TRBV29-1 and TRBJ2-2; D perhaps matches TRBD1 (6 bases). CDR1 SQVTM and CDR2 ANQGSEA come from the germline V gene. This CDR3 comprises 16 residues. V lost 1 base to trimming and J lost 0 bases, with 12 bases between them. CDR3 DNA sequence: TGCAGCGTTGAAGCGGGATCAGGGGCGAACACCGGGGAGCTGTTTTTT. It is translated as CSVEAGSGANTGELFF.

This chain joins TRBV5-1 and TRBJ2-5; D may be TRBD1 (5 bases). The CDR3 length is 13 residues. Looked up from germline, CDR1 is SGHRS and CDR2 is YFSETQ. Trimming removed 5 bases from V and 5 bases from J, with 13 bases in between. The CDR3 spells CASRPQGPETQYF. Here the CDR3 DNA reads TGCGCCAGCAGACCCCAGGGTCCCGAGACCCAGTACTTC.

The chain has TRBV4-3 and TRBJ1-5, with D tentatively TRBD1 (6 bases). Per the germline V gene, CDR1 is LGHNA and CDR2 is YSLEER. The CDR3 totals 14 residues. V dropped 1 base and J dropped 4 bases, with 8 bases sitting between them. In DNA form, the CDR3 reads TGCGCCAGCAGCCAAGCGACAGGTAATCAGCCCCAGCATTTT. It encodes CASSQATGNQPQHF.

The J gene is TRBJ2-2, the V gene TRBV7-2, with D unclear. V was pared by 2 bases and J by 6 bases, with 7 bases between. The CDR3 runs 13 residues. Germline V gene sequence: CDR1 SGHTA, CDR2 FQGNSA. CDR3 sequence (DNA): TGTGCCAGCAGCTTAACTCATCCCGGGGAGCTGTTTTTT. It encodes CASSLTHPGELFF.

The chain is built from TRBV28 and TRBJ1-2; D not resolved. The CDR3 is 11 amino acids. Germline values: CDR1 MDHEN, CDR2 SYDVKM. Trimming stripped 7 bases from V and 3 bases from J, with 6 bases between. CDR3 sequence (DNA): TGTGCCAGCACGCAGGACTATGGCTACACCTTC. Encoded protein: CASTQDYGYTF.

V and J are TRBV4-1 and TRBJ2-4; 10 nucleotides match TRBD1. The germline gives CDR1 MGHRA, CDR2 YSYEKL. CDR3 length: 17 amino acids. V shed 1 base and J 6 bases; nucleotides not matched to a gene: 9. The DNA of the CDR3 is TGCGCCAGCAGCCAAGCTATGGGTGGACAGGGGGTAAACATTCAGTACTTC. Translating it yields CASSQAMGGQGVNIQYF.

This chain uses TRBV7-2 with TRBJ2-7, with 9 bases that match TRBD1. From germline, CDR1 is SGHTA and CDR2 FQGNSA. V trimming: 5 bases; J trimming: 5 bases; junction bases outside the gene matches: 7. CDR3 size: 14 residues. CDR3 protein: CASSHRDRADEQYF. The CDR3 nucleotides read TGTGCCAGCAGCCATCGGGACAGGGCAGACGAGCAGTACTTC. Variable domain in full (rest from reference TRBV7-2 and TRBJ2-7): GAGVSQSPSNKVTEKGKDVELRCDPISGHTALYWYRQSLGQGLEFLIYFQGNSAPDKSGLPSDRFSAERTGGSVSTLTIQRTQQEDSAVYLCASSHRDRADEQYFGPGTRLTVT.

The chain combines TRBV19 with TRBJ1-6; D is undetermined. Trimming removed 6 bases at V and 8 bases at J, with 11 bases between. The CDR3 totals 13 residues. Germline CDR1 is LNHDA and CDR2 is SQIVND (reference sequence). For the CDR3, the DNA is TGTGCCAGTAGCGAGGGTATAGATTCACCCCTCCACTTT. This gives the protein CASSEGIDSPLHF. The full variable domain, completed using reference TRBV19 and TRBJ1-6, is DGGITQSPKYLFRKEGQNVTLSCEQNLNHDAMYWYRQDPGQGLRLIYYSQIVNDFQKGDIAEGYSVSREKKESFPLTVTSAQKNPTAFYLCASSEGIDSPLHFGNGTRLTVT.

This clone has just a few counts. V gene TRBV29-1 combines with J gene TRBJ2-1; 9 positions match TRBD2. Germline-derived CDR1 and CDR2 are SQVTM and ANQGSEA. This CDR3 has 14 residues. V shed 4 bases and J 3 bases; nucleotides not matched to a gene: 4. The CDR3 DNA reads TGCAGCGTTGGTCCGACTAGCGGCTACAATGAGCAGTTCTTC. Translation gives CSVGPTSGYNEQFF.

The chain links TRBV9 to TRBJ2-6, with D possibly being TRBD1 (5 bases). V lost 5 bases to trimming and J lost 4 bases, with 13 bases between them. CDR3 size: 15 residues. Germline CDR1 reads SGDLS; CDR2 reads YYNGEE. The CDR3 nucleotides are TGTGCCAGCAGAGCACAGGCCGCCGGGGCCAACGTCCTGACTTTC. This translates into CASRAQAAGANVLTF.

This clone was recorded a few times. The chain has TRBV19 and TRBJ1-2; 8 bases fit TRBD1. Germline CDR1 reads LNHDA; CDR2 reads SQIVND (reference sequence). Germline trimming cut 3 bases from V and 4 bases from J; bases unmatched to any gene: 7. The CDR3 contains 15 residues. The CDR3: CASSISATGGYGYTF. CDR3 coding DNA: TGTGCCAGTAGTATCTCCGCAACAGGGGGCTATGGCTACACCTTC.

CDR3 sequence: CASSRQYLQETQYF. In DNA, the CDR3 is TGTGCCAGCAGCCGACAGTACCTCCAAGAGACCCAGTACTTC. The rearrangement links TRBV28 to TRBJ2-5; possible D gene TRBD1, 5 bases. The CDR3 has 14 residues. Germline V gives CDR1 MDHEN, CDR2 SYDVKM. V lost 6 bases and J 1 base, leaving 12 bases between the germline ends.

The chain is built from TRBV7-9 and TRBJ1-5; D ambiguous. The CDR3 loop spans 15 amino acids. V lost 4 bases, J lost 0 bases, and 10 bases lay in between. The germline gives CDR1 SEHNR, CDR2 FQNEAQ (reference sequence). CDR3 in DNA: TGTGCCAGCAGCTCCGGGGAAAATAGCAATCAGCCCCAGCATTTT. Translated: CASSSGENSNQPQHF.

This clone was found a few times. This chain connects TRBV19 to TRBJ1-1; 8 nucleotides agree with TRBD1. The V gene end was trimmed by 7 bases and the J gene end by 4 bases; junction bases not matched to a gene: 8. This CDR3 contains 14 residues. Germline V gene lookup returns CDR1 LNHDA and CDR2 SQIVND (reference sequence). In nucleotides, the CDR3 is TGTGCCAGTACGCTAGACAGGGGTGCCACTGAAGCTTTCTTT. As protein: CASTLDRGATEAFF.

The chain uses TRBV18 and TRBJ2-1; D gene uncertain. V lost 0 bases to trimming and J lost 9 bases, with 15 bases between them. Germline V gives CDR1 KGHSH, CDR2 LQKENI. This CDR3 comprises 15 residues. This chain's CDR3 is CASSPPASWFSEQFF. The CDR3 nucleotides read TGTGCCAGCTCACCACCGGCTAGTTGGTTCTCTGAGCAGTTCTTC.